This is a list of T cell receptor beta chains from one sample in a study of T and B cells in COVID-19 patients. One entry per CDR3 protein results from TCRdb running MiXCR on the multiplex PCR reads. This sample has more than 11,000 distinct CDR3 sequences, with under 30% found just once. The sequenced sample was blood. All receptors derive from a human donor who had recovered from COVID-19. Each CDR3 is given without its conserved first and last residue. Fields, in order: J gene, CDR3 length, V gene, CDR3 protein.

>TRBJ2-7|15|TRBV19
ASRNPGTSGRPDEQY
>TRBJ2-3|14|TRBV5-5
ASSSTSGGATDTQY
>TRBJ2-3|12|TRBV7-9
ASSNSGSTDTQY
>TRBJ1-5|11|TRBV19
ASSILDNQPQH
>TRBJ2-2|12|TRBV12-3/TRBV12-4
ASAWESQTGELF
>NA|10|TRBV11-1
ASSLRVYEQY
>TRBJ1-6|12|TRBV27
ASSPYSTGDRLH
>TRBJ2-2|16|TRBV27
ASSTDGTHAGDTGELF
>TRBJ2-7|10|TRBV7-6
ASSPARYEQY
>TRBJ2-4|12|TRBV6-6
ASSYSQGENIQY
>TRBJ1-2|12|TRBV30
AWSIRGPIYGYT
>TRBJ2-7|14|TRBV19
ASSTGLPGGRSEQY
>TRBJ1-2|10|TRBV20-1
SARDSNYGYT
>TRBJ2-7|13|TRBV5-1
ASSLTSGSYYEQY
>TRBJ1-2|17|TRBV6-2/TRBV6-3
ASSYSSSGTALSNYGYT
>TRBJ2-3|14|TRBV7-2
ASSLMTGGATDTQY
>TRBJ2-7|18|TRBV20-1
SVNAAASRITRRASWEQY
>TRBJ2-7|13|TRBV19
ASRERTGGTYEQY
>TRBJ1-1|9|TRBV19
ASSGPTEAF
>TRBJ1-2|14|TRBV10-3
AISQIGTPSNYGYT
>TRBJ2-2|15|TRBV12-3/TRBV12-4
ASSPLMEGLNTGELF
>TRBJ2-5|12|TRBV5-1
ASSLGRIQETQY
>TRBJ2-1|13|TRBV27
ASTSGTSGRGEQF
>TRBJ2-1|18|TRBV11-2
ASSLAGLAGGRSSYNEQF
>TRBJ2-7|12|TRBV6-1
ASRPTGTIDEQY
>TRBJ2-1|12|TRBV30
AWRGTSGIGEQF
>TRBJ2-7|13|TRBV27
ASSFTGTGINRIY
>TRBJ1-3|13|TRBV30
AWSPGTSSGNTIY
>TRBJ2-3|13|TRBV7-9
ASSLKGRVTDTQY
>TRBJ2-1|11|TRBV10-2
ASKRQESNEQF
>TRBJ2-5|11|TRBV5-6
ASSPMLKETQY
>TRBJ2-5|12|TRBV11-2
ASSLEVVQETQY
>TRBJ2-5|11|TRBV27
ATSGGTGAAGY
>TRBJ2-7|11|TRBV30
AWSGLAIYEQY
>TRBJ2-6|14|TRBV29-1
SVDGKGGSGANVLT
>TRBJ2-7|16|TRBV14
ASSQGGSGIILSYEQY
>TRBJ1-5|13|TRBV27
ASSPGTDSNQPQH
>TRBJ1-5|13|TRBV6-5
ASSGTGSSNQPQH
>TRBJ1-1|13|TRBV6-5
ASQYGTGGGTEAF
>TRBJ1-2|14|TRBV27
ASSPHAGTGRYGYT
>TRBJ2-7|13|TRBV5-1
ASSLVAGGPGEQY
>TRBJ2-7|14|TRBV6-1
ASSGKYRRVTYEQY
>TRBJ1-1|13|TRBV6-1
ATRGRDALNTEAF
>TRBJ1-5|14|TRBV7-6
ASSLGPGAGTQPQH
>TRBJ1-1|13|TRBV12-3/TRBV12-4
ASSLGKTGGAEAF
>TRBJ2-3|14|TRBV5-1
ASSLGLAGGTDTQY
>TRBJ1-1|12|TRBV28
ASSTPGRRTEAF
>TRBJ2-3|11|TRBV13
ASSFRGPDTQY
>TRBJ2-2|11|TRBV12-3/TRBV12-4
ASQNPNTGELF
>TRBJ2-1|12|TRBV6-4
ASSDSQAGAEQF
>TRBJ2-7|11|TRBV20-1
SAREHGFYEQY
>TRBJ2-7|13|TRBV6-1
ASSEATHPGYEQY
>TRBJ1-2|11|TRBV5-6
ASSPATRVGYT
>TRBJ1-4|12|TRBV5-6
ASSSGRGNEKLF
>TRBJ1-1|12|TRBV27
ASSLSTGGYEAF
>TRBJ1-2|13|TRBV5-6
ASSQRTVGDYGYT
>TRBJ2-3|14|TRBV11-2
ASSLDENRRTDTQY
>TRBJ2-1|14|TRBV24-1
ATSEALAGSYNEQF
>TRBJ2-1|16|TRBV6-2/TRBV6-3
ASSFSFGTSGLYNEQF